The clone carrying this TCR beta chain was seen a single time. The source of the sample is a study of blood T cell repertoires in COVID-19. This CDR3 has 14 amino acids. Germline loops: CDR1 SGHTA, CDR2 FQGTGA. Trimming shortened V by 3 bases and J by 0 bases, and 9 bases separated the two germline ends. Produced via immunoSEQ multiplex PCR; TCRdb's table is partial and in-frame only. The repertoire holds 70,000 to 80,000 clones, with around 88% as singletons. Material: peripheral blood. The genes are TRBV7-3 and TRBJ2-7; D unclear. This receptor was identified in a human donor in a cohort sampled during active COVID-19. The CDR3 region is CASSFRQSSYEQYF. Written as DNA, the CDR3 is TGTGCCAGCAGCTTCAGACAAAGCTCCTACGAGCAGTACTTC.